This is a list of T cell receptor beta chains from one sample in a study of cytomegalovirus exposure and HLA in healthy donors. Sequenced by immunoSEQ multiplex PCR; TCRdb stores in-frame clones only, minus some. The sample holds approximately 200,000 clones, roughly 78% seen once. The sample consisted of PBMCs. All receptors derive from a girl aged 5 to 17 in good health and CMV-seropositive. Each CDR3 is given with its conserved first and last residue.

cdr3_length	v_call	j_call	cdr3_aa
14	TRBV5-1	TRBJ1-1	CASRDRVGDTEAFF
12	TRBV2	TRBJ1-2	CARQGRVGGYTF
13	TRBV2	TRBJ2-5	CASSGGLEETQYF
15	TRBV6-6	TRBJ1-5	CASSYGGQGGQPQHF
15	TRBV27	TRBJ1-6	CASSGQGGYNSPLHF
15	TRBV29-1	TRBJ1-2	CSVEDRGQGAKGYTF
15	TRBV9	TRBJ2-3	CASSPSGHRTDTQYF
14	TRBV10-3	TRBJ1-2	CAISESTGIYGYTF
13	TRBV5-1	TRBJ1-3	CASTEPPGNTIYF
18	TRBV11-3	TRBJ2-6	CASSPRTAGEAGANVLTF
15	TRBV4-1	TRBJ2-1	CASSPGQGFHSEQFF
10	TRBV30	TRBJ1-1	CAWIRAEAFF
18	TRBV4-3	TRBJ1-2	CASSLDQGQSEANYGYTF
15	TRBV2	TRBJ2-3	CASRRGTSRGGTQYF
15	TRBV18	TRBJ1-1	CASSPPGTINTEAFF
14	TRBV5-1	TRBJ2-1	CASSFEGAGNEQFF
20	TRBV21-1	TRBJ1-6	CASSKVFGTGSSSYNSPLHF
13	TRBV7-6	TRBJ2-2	CVSSLGPTGELFF
14	TRBV28	TRBJ2-5	CASSLNRGRGTQYF
14	TRBV5-5	TRBJ2-7	CASSPGQGLYEQYF
15	TRBV18	TRBJ1-5	CASSPLAGNNQPQHF
15	TRBV6-1	TRBJ1-4	CASRFGTGLGEKLFF
13	TRBV4-3	TRBJ2-7	CASSRDMIYEQYF
16	TRBV5-5	TRBJ2-7	CASSLSGLDVAHEQYF
13	TRBV14	TRBJ2-1	CASNQDRGNEQFF
13	TRBV27	TRBJ2-5	CASSLVRGETQYF
15	TRBV9	TRBJ1-5	CASSLQGARDQPQHF
14	TRBV5-4	TRBJ1-6	CASSLQGDHSPLHF
13	TRBV2	TRBJ1-1	CASSEALNTEAFF
15	TRBV4-1	TRBJ2-2	CASSQDRGYDGELFF
14	TRBV5-1	TRBJ1-5	CASSADRGGQPQHF
16	TRBV29-1	TRBJ2-3	CSALKEGQGLADTQYF
12	TRBV2	TRBJ2-7	CASSVGEEEQYF
14	TRBV4-3	TRBJ1-1	CASSQRELFSEAFF
14	TRBV19	TRBJ2-7	CASSTPGQAYEQYF
15	TRBV5-8	TRBJ2-7	CASSWDRGTSYEQYF
13	TRBV19	TRBJ1-2	CASSIDRWGGYTF
13	TRBV5-6	TRBJ2-7	CASSPGLGLEQYF
15	TRBV9	TRBJ2-7	CASSANERGNYEQYF
14	TRBV6-5	TRBJ2-7	CASSRGGQFYEQYF
14	TRBV10-3	TRBJ1-5	CAISERDRVQPQHF
18	TRBV7-2	TRBJ1-4	CASSLRGRTSATNEKLFF
15	TRBV19	TRBJ2-5	CASRVGTGGQETQYF
11	TRBV2	TRBJ2-2	CASREVGELFF
14	TRBV5-4	TRBJ2-7	CASSLGGFLYEQYF
14	TRBV9	TRBJ2-2	CASRPAGDTGELFF
13	TRBV19	TRBJ1-2	CASSSRDRNGYTF
14	TRBV27	TRBJ2-7	CASSPRTARYEQYF
15	TRBV7-6	TRBJ1-2	CASSLGYLGNYGYTF
14	TRBV9	TRBJ1-4	CASSVSNAEEKLFF
17	TRBV4-1	TRBJ2-1	CASSQVKGAGYYNEQFF
13	TRBV7-6	TRBJ2-7	CASSPDKNYEQYF
13	TRBV2	TRBJ1-1	CASSGQWGTEAFF
15	TRBV7-2	TRBJ1-1	CASSSWGQQNTEAFF
16	TRBV11-2	TRBJ2-7	CASSLVSSGHFYEQYF